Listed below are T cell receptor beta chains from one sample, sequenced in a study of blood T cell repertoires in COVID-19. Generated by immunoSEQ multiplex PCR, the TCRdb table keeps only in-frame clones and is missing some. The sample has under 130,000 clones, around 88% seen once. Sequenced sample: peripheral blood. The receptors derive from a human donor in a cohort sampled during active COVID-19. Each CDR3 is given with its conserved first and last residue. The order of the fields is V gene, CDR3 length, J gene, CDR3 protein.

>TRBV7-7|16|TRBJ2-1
CASSSRTGGAFHEQFF
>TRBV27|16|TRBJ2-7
CASSSRRTGLMGEQYF
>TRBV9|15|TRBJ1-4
CASSVGGSKNEKLFF
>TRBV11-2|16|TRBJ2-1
CASSLLTGGTYNEQFF
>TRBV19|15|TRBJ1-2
CASSTPGQEKYGYTF
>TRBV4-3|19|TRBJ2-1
CASSQEWTSGRAGNNEQFF
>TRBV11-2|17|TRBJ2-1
CASSPAGFSGYLNEQFF
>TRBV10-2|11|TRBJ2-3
CASSNTDTQYF
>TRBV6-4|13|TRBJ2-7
CASSRDRGYEQYF
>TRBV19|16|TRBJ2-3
CASSPGTGVGTDTQYF
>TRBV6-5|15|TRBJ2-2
CASRGGGVSTGELFF
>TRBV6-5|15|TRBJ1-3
CASSYSTGSGNTIYF
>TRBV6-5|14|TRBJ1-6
CASSYYSNNSPLHF
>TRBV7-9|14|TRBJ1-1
CASSSDTANTEAFF
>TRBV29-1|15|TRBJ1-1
CSVGGQVTMNTEAFF
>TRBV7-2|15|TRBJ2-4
CASSLESSGRVVQYF
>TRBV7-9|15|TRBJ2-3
CASSLGETSTDTQYF
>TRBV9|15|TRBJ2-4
CASTQVRLAKNIQYF
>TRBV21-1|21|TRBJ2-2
CASTNAHGRGVLRMNTGELFF
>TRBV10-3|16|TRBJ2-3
CAISDGDRDLTDTQYF
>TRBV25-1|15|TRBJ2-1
CASSEPSGVYNEQFF
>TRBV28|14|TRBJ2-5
CASRPTGGAGTQYF